The rows below give T cell receptor beta chains drawn from one sample of a study of blood T cell repertoires in COVID-19. Method: immunoSEQ multiplex PCR; TCRdb's copy keeps in-frame clones and lacks some. This sample yields approximately 360,000 clones, of which less than 90% are seen a single time; approximately 5% belongs to the top ten. The specimen sequenced was PBMCs or T cells enriched from blood (not recorded which). The receptors originated from a woman in her forties or fifties who had recovered from COVID-19. CDR3s include the opening cysteine and the closing phenylalanine or tryptophan. The D gene is left open where the match is weak. The listing skips clone size in some rows; elsewhere it reads once, few, many or a size class.

d_call: NA; v_call: TRBV6-2/TRBV6-3; j_call: TRBJ1-3; clone_size: NA; cdr3_nt: TGTGCCAGCAGCCGCCTATCGGGAGATGGAAACACCATATATTTT; cdr3_aa: CASSRLSGDGNTIYF
d_call: TRBD1; v_call: TRBV12-5; j_call: TRBJ1-4; clone_size: NA; cdr3_nt: TGTGCTAGTGGTCGTGAAGGGCGGACAGGGGAACATGAAAAACTGTTTTTT; cdr3_aa: CASGREGRTGEHEKLFF
d_call: NA; v_call: TRBV11-2; j_call: TRBJ1-2; clone_size: NA; cdr3_nt: TGTGCCAGCAGCCCTGGGTGGGGCCTCTATGGCTACACCTTC; cdr3_aa: CASSPGWGLYGYTF
d_call: NA; v_call: TRBV18; j_call: TRBJ1-1; clone_size: NA; cdr3_nt: TGTGCCAGCTCCCACTCGGGGAACACTGAAGCTTTCTTT; cdr3_aa: CASSHSGNTEAFF
d_call: NA; v_call: TRBV9; j_call: TRBJ1-2; clone_size: few; cdr3_nt: TGTGCCAGCAGCTCCCAGACAGGTGACTATGGCTACACCTTC; cdr3_aa: CASSSQTGDYGYTF
d_call: TRBD1; v_call: TRBV25-1; j_call: TRBJ2-3; clone_size: NA; cdr3_nt: TGTGCCAGCAGTGAGAATTTCCGGGACAGGGGGACAGATACGCAGTATTTT; cdr3_aa: CASSENFRDRGTDTQYF
d_call: NA; v_call: TRBV25-1; j_call: TRBJ1-2; clone_size: few; cdr3_nt: TGTGCCAGCAGTGAATATGAAGGACTCCTTAACTATGGCTACACCTTC; cdr3_aa: CASSEYEGLLNYGYTF
d_call: TRBD1; v_call: TRBV5-1; j_call: TRBJ1-1; clone_size: few; cdr3_nt: TGCGCCAGCAGCTGGGGACAGGACACTGAAGCTTTCTTT; cdr3_aa: CASSWGQDTEAFF
d_call: NA; v_call: TRBV5-1; j_call: TRBJ1-4; clone_size: NA; cdr3_nt: TGCGCCAGCAGCTCCGACGGGGAAAATGAAAAACTGTTTTTT; cdr3_aa: CASSSDGENEKLFF
d_call: NA; v_call: TRBV11-1; j_call: TRBJ1-1; clone_size: once; cdr3_nt: TGTGCCAGCAGCTTAGGCAGGAGGTACACTGAAGCTTTCTTT; cdr3_aa: CASSLGRRYTEAFF
d_call: TRBD2; v_call: TRBV5-6; j_call: TRBJ2-3; clone_size: NA; cdr3_nt: TGTGCCAGCAGCTTGGGACTAGCGACCCCTAGCACAGATACGCAGTATTTT; cdr3_aa: CASSLGLATPSTDTQYF
d_call: TRBD2; v_call: TRBV7-3; j_call: TRBJ2-1; clone_size: NA; cdr3_nt: TGTGCCAGCAGCTTAGGGACTAGCGGGCTCGATGAGCAGTTCTTC; cdr3_aa: CASSLGTSGLDEQFF
d_call: TRBD1; v_call: TRBV15; j_call: TRBJ2-2; clone_size: NA; cdr3_nt: TGTGCCACCAGCAGACCGACAGGGGTCACCGGGGAGCTGTTTTTT; cdr3_aa: CATSRPTGVTGELFF
d_call: NA; v_call: TRBV7-2; j_call: TRBJ2-1; clone_size: NA; cdr3_nt: TGTGCCAGCAGCCCAGGGGGGTTCGATGAGCAGTTCTTC; cdr3_aa: CASSPGGFDEQFF
d_call: NA; v_call: TRBV5-1; j_call: TRBJ2-3; clone_size: NA; cdr3_nt: TGCGCCAGCAAGCCCCGGGGAGATCGCACAGATACGCAGTATTTT; cdr3_aa: CASKPRGDRTDTQYF
d_call: NA; v_call: TRBV2; j_call: TRBJ1-4; clone_size: few; cdr3_nt: TGTGCCAGCAGTGAGAGGGACTGGGGAAAACTGTTTTTT; cdr3_aa: CASSERDWGKLFF
d_call: NA; v_call: TRBV28; j_call: TRBJ1-4; clone_size: NA; cdr3_nt: TGTGCCAGCAGTTTGGATTTCGGGGCAGGGGTCGGTGAAAAACTGTTTTTT; cdr3_aa: CASSLDFGAGVGEKLFF
d_call: NA; v_call: TRBV11-2; j_call: TRBJ2-7; clone_size: few; cdr3_nt: TGTGCCAGCAGCTTAGGAGCGAGGATGTACGAGCAGTACTTC; cdr3_aa: CASSLGARMYEQYF
d_call: NA; v_call: TRBV18; j_call: TRBJ1-2; clone_size: NA; cdr3_nt: TGTGCCAGCTCTGGACCCTTAAAGACAGCAAACTATGGCTACACCTTC; cdr3_aa: CASSGPLKTANYGYTF
d_call: TRBD2; v_call: TRBV11-1; j_call: TRBJ2-2; clone_size: NA; cdr3_nt: TGTGCCAGCAGCGGCGGGGGGCCTTCTAGCGGGGAGCTGTTTTTT; cdr3_aa: CASSGGGPSSGELFF
d_call: TRBD1; v_call: TRBV5-8; j_call: TRBJ1-2; clone_size: NA; cdr3_nt: TGTGCCAGCAGCAGGGGACAGGAGGGATATGGCTACACCTTC; cdr3_aa: CASSRGQEGYGYTF
d_call: TRBD2; v_call: TRBV2; j_call: TRBJ2-3; clone_size: NA; cdr3_nt: TGTGCCAGCGGATCGACTAGCGCGTTTCCAGATACGCAGTATTTT; cdr3_aa: CASGSTSAFPDTQYF
d_call: TRBD2; v_call: TRBV30; j_call: TRBJ2-3; clone_size: NA; cdr3_nt: TGTGCCTGGAGTTTTGGGGGGGGAGGCACAGATACGCAGTATTTT; cdr3_aa: CAWSFGGGGTDTQYF
d_call: NA; v_call: TRBV14; j_call: TRBJ1-1; clone_size: NA; cdr3_nt: TGTGCCAGCAGCCAGGTAGGAGGCTCCAAAGCTTTCTTT; cdr3_aa: CASSQVGGSKAFF
d_call: TRBD2; v_call: TRBV7-9; j_call: TRBJ2-3; clone_size: NA; cdr3_nt: TGTGCCAGCGTATCTAGCGGGGGCGCAGATACGCAGTATTTT; cdr3_aa: CASVSSGGADTQYF
d_call: NA; v_call: TRBV19; j_call: TRBJ2-7; clone_size: NA; cdr3_nt: TGTGCCAGTAGCACGACGTCTAGGGGCGAGCAGTACTTC; cdr3_aa: CASSTTSRGEQYF
d_call: NA; v_call: TRBV18; j_call: TRBJ1-1; clone_size: NA; cdr3_nt: TGTGCCAGCTCACGTTCAACAGGTTTCGGTGAAGCTTTCTTT; cdr3_aa: CASSRSTGFGEAFF
d_call: NA; v_call: TRBV27; j_call: TRBJ1-1; clone_size: NA; cdr3_nt: TGTGCCAGCAGTTTAGGGGGGTCGAACACTGAAGCTTTCTTT; cdr3_aa: CASSLGGSNTEAFF
d_call: TRBD1; v_call: TRBV20-1; j_call: TRBJ1-5; clone_size: once; cdr3_nt: TGCAGTGCTAGTACAGGGGGCGCGGGGAATCAGCCCCAGCATTTT; cdr3_aa: CSASTGGAGNQPQHF